This T cell receptor (beta chain) was captured by sequencing in a study of shared clonotypes between healthy human individuals. Germline V lookup: CDR1 SGHRS, CDR2 YFSETQ. Losses at the gene ends were 1 base for V and 1 base for J; bases not matched to a gene: 3. The CDR3 covers 15 residues. Generated by immunoSEQ multiplex PCR, the TCRdb table keeps only in-frame clones and is missing some. The sample has millions of clones, roughly nine tenths seen once. The sequence derives from a man younger than 35 in good health. The chain joins TRBV5-1 to TRBJ2-7; 9 bases fit TRBD1. Specimen: naive CD4+ T cells sorted from blood. The subset: CD45RA+ positively selected. The CDR3 sequence: CASSLRTGASYEQYF. The CDR3 DNA reads as TGCGCCAGCAGCTTGCGGACAGGGGCATCCTACGAGCAGTACTTC.